What follows is one T cell receptor (beta chain) and its context. Its antigen is unknown. No qualities accompany the bases; no much larger clone lies one base away. The entry originates in a study of shared clonotypes between healthy human individuals (dated by TCRdb to between 2020 and 2021). Looking at the study overall: The cohort included three men and a couple of women between 18 and 49 years of age. Blood TCR repertoires of five healthy adults were deeply sequenced to estimate repertoire size and the extent of clonotype sharing between individuals. For each donor, three plates each were used for CD4 naive and CD4 memory, two plates were used for CD8 naive, and one plate was used for CD8 memory. Per donor, leukapheresis produced somewhere between about 0.85 and 9.5 billion PBMCs. To increase sequencing depth and limit assay-specific biases, different laboratories used diverse techniques to prepare libraries and sequence TCR repertoires.

The donors were healthy, HIV-negative adults with no recently reported acute infections or vaccinations. Every donor was a Caucasian adult residing in Nashville, Tennessee, USA. Magnetic negative selection was used to enrich CD4+ T cells, after which naive cells were positively selected on CD45RA and the negative fraction became the memory subset. After blood collection by leukapheresis, PBMCs were isolated using Ficoll-Histopaque density gradient centrifugation and then cryopreserved in the vapor phase of liquid nitrogen. Analytical flow cytometry was used to check the purity and quantity of each magnetically sorted T cell population. Each sorted fraction had its genomic DNA isolated and then quantified by UV absorbance on a Nanodrop 2000c. CDR1 MNHNS and CDR2 SASEGT were looked up in the germline V gene. Its CDR3 holds 14 amino acids, cysteine through phenylalanine. Solely the CDR3 DNA is kept, with 42 bases framed from the first base. V is shortened by 7 bases, J by 5 bases, and the region joining them spans 14 bases.

TCR CDR3 regions were amplified from genomic DNA by multiplex PCR using the deep immunoSEQ assay. Extracted genomic DNA from each cell subset was spread evenly across all wells of several immunoSEQ 96-well plates, with each plate serving as a replicate. For sorted subsets, around 200 ng genomic DNA, equal to 30,000 to 35,000 T cell genomes, was loaded into each replicate PCR. The purified libraries were quantified using a Qubit 3.0 fluorometer, sized with a Bioanalyzer 2100, and then quantified again using the KAPA Library Quantification kit. Every immunoSEQ 96-well plate was sequenced on a dedicated single-read 150-cycle Illumina NextSeq 550 flow cell. The published analysis was carried out like this. Because the immunoSEQ output included only junctional sequences and no quality scores, the filtering could not be the same as the filtering used for full-length reads. Sequences were annotated with PyIR, a Python wrapper for IgBLAST v1.9, using IMGT germline references to assign V/J genes and CDR3. Reads were filtered out if the reads had weak V/J assignments (E-value above 1e-6), no CDR3, stop codons, out-of-frame junctions, or ambiguous translated residues. V3J clonotypes were defined by identical inferred V gene, J gene, and CDR3 amino acid sequence. Percentage overlap between repertoires was computed as shared unique clonotypes divided by the size of the smaller repertoire. Three approaches were used to assess repertoire richness: RTK rarefaction, the Chao1 estimator, and Recon v2.1 estimates of unobserved clonotypes. For all TCRbeta clonotypes obtained by the gDNA method from a few donors, generation probabilities were computed with OLGA. Here the immuneACCESS table is served through TCRdb, limited to in-frame sequences with V and J called. Missing clones are a known gap in these copies; in checked studies unresolved V genes cover under half, and the rest lacks a known reason. The V and J calls and clone size are taken from that table; D and trimming were inferred from the DNA. The sample table records 180,000 or so clones; 80% to 95% of these occur just once. The ten top clones hold around 0.067% of the sample.

The research as a whole found: Sharing across four donors was observed for roughly 5% of naive CD4, about 4% of naive CD8, 2% to 2.5% of memory CD4, and around 0.4% of memory CD8 clonotypes. Estimated clonotype richness was generally larger for naive than for memory subsets. Compared with non-shared clonotypes, the clonotypes found in all four sorted-subset donors had higher generation probabilities. Even with the large sequencing depth, rarefaction of the sorted-subset datasets indicated that sequencing was incomplete. Pairwise subsampling led to the expectation that sequencing depth would affect the degree of clonotype sharing among donors. The genetic and exposure-history diversity represented was limited by the small number of donors. Sampling was limited to blood, and TCR repertoires in tissue likely differ from TCR repertoires in blood.

The sample consisted of naive CD4+ T cells sorted from blood. Sample cell subset or site, as interpreted from the label and publication: CD45RA+ positively selected. The sequence joins TRBV6-1 to TRBJ2-2; a weak D assignment points to TRBD1 (6 bases agree). This receptor was identified in a young woman in good health. The CDR3 reads as follows: CASNEQTGTGELFF. The sequence in DNA is TGTGCCAGCAACGAGCAAACAGGGACCGGGGAGCTGTTTTTT.